Shown below are 28 T cell receptor beta chains from a single sample sequenced in a study of T cells in Graves' hyperthyroidism and ophthalmopathy. RNA transcripts served as the template for amplifying TCR beta CDR3 regions. The HTBI set primed first-round TCR CDR3 RT-PCR. Using its own MiXCR run on the multiplex PCR reads, TCRdb lists one record per CDR3 protein. The sample carries approximately 430,000 distinct CDR3 sequences, 14% to 15% recorded once. The sequencing input was blood. Receptor source: a man aged 18 to 29 with Graves' ophthalmopathy.

In this sample, this clonotype turned up many times. The V call is TRBV29-1, the J call TRBJ2-1, with 8 bases that match TRBD2. The CDR3 has 14 residues. Germline CDR1 reads SQVTM; CDR2 reads ANQGSEA. Losses at the gene ends were 6 bases for V and 2 bases for J; bases not matched to a gene: 6. Here the CDR3 DNA reads TGCAGCGTACCCGCGGGGGGCCCCTACAATGAGCAGTTCTTC. Translated, it gives CSVPAGGPYNEQFF.

This clonotype appeared many times. This chain joins TRBV27 and TRBJ2-7; 9 bases agree with TRBD2. Germline-derived CDR1 and CDR2 are MNHEY and SMNVEV (reference sequence). Trimming cost V 5 bases and J 3 bases; bases outside gene matches: 5. The CDR3 contains 14 residues. CDR3 in amino acids: CASSSSGRNYEQYF. CDR3 nucleotides: TGTGCCAGCAGTAGTAGCGGGAGAAACTACGAGCAGTACTTC.

This clonotype has just a few counts. This chain links TRBV12-3 or TRBV12-4 with TRBJ2-2; tentative D call: TRBD1 (5 bases). The CDR3 sequence is 14 residues long. Trimming took 1 base from V and 8 from J, leaving 11 bases between them. CDR3 coding DNA: TGTGCCAGCAGTTTAGGGACACTTCGTGGGGAGCTGTTTTTT. This translates into CASSLGTLRGELFF.

This clonotype was seen repeatedly, ten times or more. The chain carries TRBV15 and TRBJ1-2, with 8 bases matching TRBD1. V was clipped by 0 bases and J by 7 bases; unmatched bases: 10. The germline V gene has CDR1 LNHNV and CDR2 YYDKDF (reference sequence). The CDR3 sequence is 16 residues long. The chain's CDR3 is CATSRDWKQGESGYTF. In DNA form, the CDR3 reads TGTGCCACCAGCAGAGATTGGAAACAGGGGGAAAGTGGCTACACCTTC.

About this clonotype itself: Being one base from a much bigger clone, this may be a read error. This chain connects TRBV20-1 to TRBJ2-5; 14 bases align to TRBD2. Trimming removed 1 base from V and 5 bases from J; junction bases left unmatched: 6. The CDR3 runs to 16 residues. The germline CDR1 and CDR2 sequences are DFQATT and SNEGSKA (reference sequence). The CDR3 loop is CSARAGTSGGWETQYF. The CDR3 nucleotides are TGCAGTGCTAGAGCGGGGACTAGCGGGGGTTGGGAGACCCAGTACTTC.

V and J are TRBV7-9 and TRBJ2-5, with TRBD2 matching over 8 bases. V was clipped by 5 bases and J by 5 bases; unmatched bases: 7. The CDR3 is 14 residues long. Looked up from germline, CDR1 is SEHNR and CDR2 is FQNEAQ (reference sequence). This chain's CDR3 is CASSAREGQETQYF. For the CDR3, the DNA is TGTGCCAGCAGCGCACGGGAGGGCCAGGAGACCCAGTACTTC.

In the case of this clonotype: Since a much larger clone is just one base distant, this may be a read error. The chain has TRBV3-1 and TRBJ2-1; D not certain. Germline V gene lookup returns CDR1 LGHDT and CDR2 YNNKEL (reference sequence). The CDR3 sequence is 14 residues long. Trimming cost V 1 base and J 7 bases, with 11 bases left between them. The CDR3 loop is CASSQGGSKNEQFF. Written as DNA, the CDR3 is TGTGCCAGCAGCCAAGGAGGATCAAAAAATGAGCAGTTCTTC.

This clonotype was observed many times. The rearrangement links TRBV7-9 to TRBJ2-1; D unclear. The CDR3 extends over 12 amino acids. The V and J ends lost 0 bases and 3 bases respectively, with 0 bases between them. The germline gives CDR1 SEHNR, CDR2 FQNEAQ (reference sequence). CDR3 protein: CASSLAYNEQFF. The DNA for the CDR3 is TGTGCCAGCAGCTTAGCCTACAATGAGCAGTTCTTC.

The chain couples TRBV12-3 or TRBV12-4 to TRBJ1-2; D may be TRBD1 (5 bases). The CDR3 contains 14 residues. V lost 3 bases, J lost 4 bases, and 12 bases lay in between. The CDR3 sequence: CASSFRGSGYGYTF. The CDR3 region has the DNA TGTGCCAGCAGTTTTCGGGGGTCGGGCTATGGCTACACCTTC.

The sample holds many counts of this clonotype. The V and J genes are TRBV7-3 and TRBJ1-4; D gene uncertain. Germline values: CDR1 SGHTA, CDR2 FQGTGA. V lost 5 bases, J lost 8 bases, and 12 bases lay in between. The CDR3 runs 13 residues. In DNA form, the CDR3 reads TGTGCCAGCAGCCTACGACGAGGGGAAAAACTGTTTTTT. Protein: CASSLRRGEKLFF.

V usage is TRBV18 and J usage is TRBJ1-4, with D uncertain. The CDR3 is 17 residues long. CDR1 is KGHSH, CDR2 LQKENI, per germline. V was shortened by 5 bases and J by 0 bases, with 16 bases between the two germline ends. DNA for the CDR3: TGTGCCAGCTCAGCGGGGATGGCCTTTTCAACTAATGAAAAACTGTTTTTT. Protein: CASSAGMAFSTNEKLFF.

The chain joins TRBV14 to TRBJ2-3, with TRBD2 identical over 7 bases. Trimming removed 4 bases from V and 0 bases from J; junction bases left unmatched: 22. Germline V CDR1 and CDR2: SGHDN, FVKESK. The CDR3 runs 21 residues. The CDR3 here is CASSPTQKLGPGRKSTDTQYF. The CDR3 DNA is TGTGCCAGCAGCCCAACACAAAAACTCGGCCCCGGGAGGAAAAGCACAGATACGCAGTATTTT.

Ten or more counts support this clonotype. J is TRBJ1-1 and V is TRBV6-1, with D uncertain. Trimming left V 10 bases short and J 1 base short, with 13 bases between. The CDR3 covers 13 residues. CDR1 and CDR2 (germline): MNHNS, SASEGT. CDR3 DNA sequence: TGTGCCATCTCCCGTTCAGCGAACACTGAAGCTTTCTTT. The encoded protein is CAISRSANTEAFF.

In the case of this clonotype: One base away lies a much larger clone, so this may be a sequencing read error. This chain uses TRBV27 with TRBJ2-7; D is undetermined. The J call may be wrong; the DNA end is better matched by TRBJ2-1. Germline CDR1 reads MNHEY; CDR2 reads SMNVEV (reference sequence). The CDR3 covers 15 residues. The CDR3: CASSLAAGGAYEQFF. The CDR3 bases are TGTGCCAGCAGTTTGGCCGCTGGCGGAGCCTACGAGCAGTTCTTC.

The sample holds many counts of this clonotype. The J gene is TRBJ2-1, the V gene TRBV5-1; 7 nucleotides agree with TRBD1. The V gene end was trimmed by 0 bases and the J gene end by 8 bases; junction bases not matched to a gene: 11. The V gene's germline CDR1 is SGHRS and CDR2 YFSETQ. This CDR3 is 16 amino acids long. The CDR3 spells CASSLAGAGGLHEQFF. In DNA form, the CDR3 reads TGCGCCAGCAGCTTGGCCGGAGCAGGGGGTCTTCATGAGCAGTTCTTC.

This clonotype was recorded many times. The DNA for the CDR3 is TGTGCCAGCAGCTTAACGTGGGACAACTCCTACGAGCAGTACTTC. Translated, it gives CASSLTWDNSYEQYF. The V gene is TRBV7-3, the J gene TRBJ2-7; tentatively, D is TRBD1 (6 bases). CDR1 and CDR2 from the germline V gene are SGHTA and FQGTGA. This CDR3 is 15 amino acids long. V was clipped by 0 bases and J by 0 bases, with 9 bases between them. Looking up the rest from reference TRBV7-3 and TRBJ2-7 gives the full variable domain: GAGVSQTPSNKVTEKGKYVELRCDPISGHTALYWYRQSLGQGPEFLIYFQGTGAADDSGLPNDRFFAVRPEGSVSTLKIQRTERGDSAVYLCASSLTWDNSYEQYFGPGTRLTVT.

This rearrangement joins TRBV7-9 to TRBJ2-6; tentatively, D is TRBD2 (5 bases). V gave up 0 bases and J gave up 0 bases, with 15 bases separating them. This CDR3 comprises 19 residues. CDR1 and CDR2 (germline): SEHNR, FQNEAQ (reference sequence). CDR3 nucleotide sequence: TGTGCCAGCAGCTTAGCGATAAATCCCGAGGGCTCTGGGGCCAACGTCCTGACTTTC. Translated, it gives CASSLAINPEGSGANVLTF.

This clonotype was observed a handful of times. The chain has TRBV9 and TRBJ2-1, with D maybe TRBD2 (6 bases). Looked up from germline, CDR1 is SGDLS and CDR2 is YYNGEE. The CDR3 runs to 12 residues. Trimming took off 7 bases at V and 10 bases at J, with 15 bases between the two ends. The chain's CDR3 is CASGRDPLEQFF. The CDR3 DNA reads as TGTGCCAGCGGGCGGGATCCTCTGGAGCAGTTCTTC. The full variable domain, rest sourced from reference TRBV9 and TRBJ2-1, is DSGVTQTPKHLITATGQRVTLRCSPRSGDLSVYWYQQSLDQGLQFLIQYYNGEERAKGNILERFSAQQFPDLHSELNLSSLELGDSALYFCASGRDPLEQFFGPGTRLTVL.

V and J are TRBV10-3 and TRBJ2-5; D gene ambiguous. The CDR3 runs 11 residues. V lost 8 bases to trimming and J lost 2 bases, with 6 bases between them. The germline V gene has CDR1 ENHRY and CDR2 SYGVKD. The CDR3 bases are TGTGCCATCGGGTCGCAAGAGACCCAGTACTTC. It encodes CAIGSQETQYF.

This clonotype was found many times. The V gene is TRBV28, the J gene TRBJ2-7, with 11 bases matching TRBD2. CDR3 length: 16 residues. The germline CDR1 and CDR2 sequences are MDHEN and SYDVKM. Unmatched junction bases numbered 9, after V lost 6 bases and J lost 2 bases. Written as DNA, the CDR3 is TGTGCCAGCAGCTGGGGGACTAGCGGTACCCCCTACGAGCAGTACTTC. Its protein is CASSWGTSGTPYEQYF.

At least ten counts were recorded for this clonotype. The rearrangement joins TRBV11-2 to TRBJ2-2; 11 nucleotides line up with TRBD2. The CDR3 is made up of 14 amino acids. Germline V gene data show CDR1 as SGHAT and CDR2 as FQNNGV. Trimming took 4 bases from V and 5 from J; bases not matched to a gene: 0. The CDR3 reads CASSSSGGTGELFF. The CDR3 coding sequence is TGTGCCAGCAGCTCTAGCGGGGGGACCGGGGAGCTGTTTTTT.

Notes on this clonotype: It may be a read error: a sequence one base away is much more abundant. The DNA for the CDR3 is TGTGCCAGCAGCCCTATGACAGGGCGGGACGGGGAGCTGTTTTTT. Its translation is CASSPMTGRDGELFF. The rearrangement joins TRBV7-9 to TRBJ2-2, with a tentative D call TRBD1 (7 bases). Germline CDR1 reads SEHNR; CDR2 reads FQNEAQ (reference sequence). V was clipped by 5 bases and J by 7 bases, with 17 bases between them. The CDR3 extends over 15 amino acids.

In its sample, this clonotype was seen many times. V is TRBV6-2 or TRBV6-3 and J is TRBJ2-7; D may be TRBD1 or TRBD2 (6 bases each). V was clipped by 2 bases and J by 1 base, with 27 bases between them. Germline CDR1 reads MNHEY; CDR2 reads SVGEGT. The CDR3 runs to 20 residues. The CDR3 sequence: CASSYGDTGETVGYSYEQYF. The CDR3 coding sequence is TGTGCCAGCAGTTACGGGGACACGGGGGAGACGGTTGGCTATTCCTACGAGCAGTACTTC.

This clonotype was detected many times. The J gene is TRBJ2-7, the V gene TRBV27; TRBD2 aligns across 14 bases. The germline V gene encodes CDR1 MNHEY and CDR2 SMNVEV (reference sequence). V gave up 7 bases and J gave up 4 bases; unmatched junction bases: 6. The length of the CDR3 is 15 residues. In DNA form, the CDR3 reads TGTGCCAGCACCTCTAGGACTAGCGGGAGGTACGAGCAGTACTTC. It translates to CASTSRTSGRYEQYF.

The sample holds many counts of this clonotype. The J gene is TRBJ1-5, the V gene TRBV20-1; 9 bases fit TRBD1. Trimming at V came to 4 bases and at J to 3 bases, leaving 7 bases not matched to a gene. The CDR3 totals 15 residues. CDR1 DFQATT and CDR2 SNEGSKA come from the germline V gene (reference sequence). CDR3 bases: TGCAGTGCTACCCGGACAGGGGAAGACAATCAGCCCCAGCATTTT. Translation: CSATRTGEDNQPQHF.

There are many counts of this clonotype. The chain is built from TRBV18 and TRBJ2-7; the D is unclear. V was pared by 3 bases and J by 6 bases, with 12 bases between. CDR1 KGHSH and CDR2 LQKENI come from the germline V gene. The CDR3 has 13 residues. The CDR3 here is CASSPLGPSEQYF. In nucleotides, the CDR3 is TGTGCCAGCTCACCTTTAGGCCCGTCCGAGCAGTACTTC.

This clonotype was counted many times. The chain's CDR3 is CATSDLIRQGQPQHF. In DNA form, the CDR3 reads TGTGCCACCAGTGATTTGATACGACAGGGCCAGCCCCAGCATTTT. The genes are TRBV24-1 and TRBJ1-5; 7 nucleotides agree with TRBD1. The CDR3 length is 15 residues. J was trimmed by 7 bases and V by 0 bases; bases with no gene match: 5. Germline CDR1 and CDR2: KGHDR and SFDVKD.

This clonotype was counted between two and nine times. This rearrangement joins TRBV29-1 to TRBJ1-2; D unclear. Germline V gene data show CDR1 as SQVTM and CDR2 as ANQGSEA. This CDR3 spans 12 amino acids. V lost 0 bases and J 4 bases, leaving 6 bases between the germline ends. The CDR3 region has the DNA TGCAGCGTTGAAGACAGGATCTATGGCTACACCTTC. It specifies CSVEDRIYGYTF.